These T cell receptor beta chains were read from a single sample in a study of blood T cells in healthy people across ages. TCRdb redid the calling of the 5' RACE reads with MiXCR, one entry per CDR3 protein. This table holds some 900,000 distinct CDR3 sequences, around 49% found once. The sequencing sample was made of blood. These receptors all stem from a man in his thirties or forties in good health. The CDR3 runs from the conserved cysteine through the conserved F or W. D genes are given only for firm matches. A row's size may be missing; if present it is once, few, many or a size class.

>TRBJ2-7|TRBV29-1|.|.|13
TGCAGCGTTGGGTGGAGCTCCTACAATGAGCAGTACTTC
CSVGWSSYNEQYF
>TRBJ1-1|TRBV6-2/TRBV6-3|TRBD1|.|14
TGTGCCAGCAGTTTGACAGGGGGCGTTCCTGAAGCTTTCTTT
CASSLTGGVPEAFF
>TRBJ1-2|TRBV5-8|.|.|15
TGTGCCAGCAGCTTGTTCGTCGTCAGGGATGCGGGCTACACCTTC
CASSLFVVRDAGYTF
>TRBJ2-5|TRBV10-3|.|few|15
TGTGCCATCAGTGAAGGGGGGCTAACCCAAGAGACCCAGTACTTC
CAISEGGLTQETQYF
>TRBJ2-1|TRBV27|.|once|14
TGTGCCAGCAGTTTACGAAGGACCTACAATGAGCAGTTCTTC
CASSLRRTYNEQFF
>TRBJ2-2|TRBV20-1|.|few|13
TGCAGTGCTCGCTCCCCTAGCGACGGGGAGCTGTTTTTT
CSARSPSDGELFF
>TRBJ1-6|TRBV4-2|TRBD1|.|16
TGTGCCAGCAGCCAAGAATCGACAGGGTTTAATTCACCCCTCCACTTT
CASSQESTGFNSPLHF
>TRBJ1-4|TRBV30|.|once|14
TGTGCCTGGAGTGTGGGAAGCTCCAATGAAAAACTGTTTTTT
CAWSVGSSNEKLFF
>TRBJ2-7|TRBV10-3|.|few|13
TGTGCCATCAGTGAGTCGACGGTCTACGAGCAGTACTTC
CAISESTVYEQYF
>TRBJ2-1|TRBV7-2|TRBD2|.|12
TGTGCCAGCAGCGCGCGACTAGCAGGGCAGTTCTTC
CASSARLAGQFF
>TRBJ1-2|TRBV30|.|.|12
TGTGCCTGGCAAATGATCGTCTATGGCTACACCTTC
CAWQMIVYGYTF
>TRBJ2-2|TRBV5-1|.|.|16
TGCGCCAGCAGCTTGGCTAGCCTATCGAACACCGGGGAGCTGTTTTTT
CASSLASLSNTGELFF
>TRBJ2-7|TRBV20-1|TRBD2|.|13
TGCAGTGCCGAGACTAGCGGCTCCTACGAGCAGTACTTC
CSAETSGSYEQYF
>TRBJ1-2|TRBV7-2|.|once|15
TGTGCCAGCCGCCAGAGTGGACAGACCTACTATGGCTACACCTTC
CASRQSGQTYYGYTF
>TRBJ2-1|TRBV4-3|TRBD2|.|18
TGCGCCAGCAGCCAAGCCCTCTCCGCTAGCGGGGGGGCGGATGAGCAGTTCTTC
CASSQALSASGGADEQFF
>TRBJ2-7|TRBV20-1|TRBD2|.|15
TGCAGTGCTACCCGGACTAGCGGGGGGCCCCACGAGCAGTACTTC
CSATRTSGGPHEQYF
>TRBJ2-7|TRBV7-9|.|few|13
TGTGCCAGCACCGAGACAGCCACCTACGAGCAGTACTTC
CASTETATYEQYF
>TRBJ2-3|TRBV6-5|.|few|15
TGTGCCAGCAGTTACTCGGCAGGTGAAACAGATACGCAGTATTTT
CASSYSAGETDTQYF
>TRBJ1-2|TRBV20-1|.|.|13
TGCAGTGCTAGTCCGACGCCACTCTATGGCTACACCTTC
CSASPTPLYGYTF
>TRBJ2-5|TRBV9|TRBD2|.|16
TGTGCCAGCAGCGTGAGTAGCGGGGGGTATGGAGAGACCCAGTACTTC
CASSVSSGGYGETQYF
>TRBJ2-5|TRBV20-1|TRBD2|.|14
TGCAGTGCTCTTACTAGCGTGGGGGTCGAGACCCAGTACTTC
CSALTSVGVETQYF
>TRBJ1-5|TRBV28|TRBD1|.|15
TGTGCCAGCAGTTTCCTGACAGGGAGCAATCAGCCCCAGCATTTT
CASSFLTGSNQPQHF
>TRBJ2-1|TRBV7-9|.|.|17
TGTGCCAGCAGCTTAGCGTCAACAACGGACTCCTACAATGAGCAGTTCTTC
CASSLASTTDSYNEQFF
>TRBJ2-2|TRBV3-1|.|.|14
TGTGCCAGCAGCCCCCACGTTAACACCGGGGAGCTGTTTTTT
CASSPHVNTGELFF
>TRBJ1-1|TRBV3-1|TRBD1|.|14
TGTGCCAGCAGCCAAGACGACAGGGCCCTCGATGCTTTCTTT
CASSQDDRALDAFF
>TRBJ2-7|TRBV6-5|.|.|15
TGTGCCAGCAGTTACTTGGCACAGGGAGGCTACGAGCAGTACTTC
CASSYLAQGGYEQYF
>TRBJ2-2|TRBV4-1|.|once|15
TGCGCCAGCACCCCAGGGGAACAGTATACCGGGGAGCTGTTTTTT
CASTPGEQYTGELFF
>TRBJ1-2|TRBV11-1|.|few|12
TGTGCCAGCAGCTCTGGACAGCTGGGCTACACCTTC
CASSSGQLGYTF
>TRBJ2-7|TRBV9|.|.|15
TGTGCCAGCAGCGTAGACCAAGGACCCCACTACGAGCAGTACTTC
CASSVDQGPHYEQYF
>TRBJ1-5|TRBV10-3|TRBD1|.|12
TGTGCCATCGGACAGGGGGATGTAGCCCAGCATTTT
CAIGQGDVAQHF
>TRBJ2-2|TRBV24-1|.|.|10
TGTGCCACCGGAACCGGGGAGCTGTTTTTT
CATGTGELFF
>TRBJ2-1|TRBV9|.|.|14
TGTGCCAGCAGCTTACCCGGGGTACACAATGAGCAGTTCTTC
CASSLPGVHNEQFF
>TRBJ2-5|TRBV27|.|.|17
TGTGCCAGCAGAGTCTATCCCCCAGCACCAACCCAAGAGACCCAGTACTTC
CASRVYPPAPTQETQYF
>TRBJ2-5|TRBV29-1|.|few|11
TGCAGCTCTCTAGGCGGGTATGAGCAGTACTTC
CSSLGGYEQYF
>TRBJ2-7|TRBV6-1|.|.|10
TGTGCAAGCCGCTCCGTGGAAGAGTACTTC
CASRSVEEYF
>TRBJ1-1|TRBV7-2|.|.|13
TGTGCCAGTTGGTCAACCATGAACACTGAAGCTTTCTTT
CASWSTMNTEAFF
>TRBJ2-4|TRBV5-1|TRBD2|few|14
TGCGCCAGCAGTTCCGCGGGAGGGGCGGACATTCAGTACTTC
CASSSAGGADIQYF
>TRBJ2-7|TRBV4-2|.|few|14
TGTGCCAGCAGCCAAGATGGGGGAAGCGACGAGCAGTACTTC
CASSQDGGSDEQYF
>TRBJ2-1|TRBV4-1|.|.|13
TGCGCCAGCAGCCACCGGGGCTCGAATGAGCAGTTCTTC
CASSHRGSNEQFF
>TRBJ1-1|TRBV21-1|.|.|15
TGTGCCAGCAGCAACGGACGGACTATGAACACTGAAGCTTTCTTT
CASSNGRTMNTEAFF
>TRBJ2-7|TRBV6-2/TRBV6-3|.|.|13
TGTGCCAGCAGACAAAGTACCTCTTTGGAACAGTACTTC
CASRQSTSLEQYF
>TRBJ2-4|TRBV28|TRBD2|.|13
TGTGCCAGCACGACGGGGGGAAAAAACATTCAGTACTTC
CASTTGGKNIQYF